This is a list of T cell receptor beta chains from one sample in a study of T cell responses to AZD1222 COVID-19 vaccine. Clones were sequenced by immunoSEQ multiplex PCR, and TCRdb holds only the in-frame ones, with some missing. The sample has about 130,000 clones; around nine tenths are singletons. The sequencing here drew on peripheral blood, taken on day 0 of AZD1222 vaccination. The receptors shown here come from an adult in good health. Each CDR3 is given with its conserved first and last residue. D genes are given only for firm matches.

d_call j_call v_call cdr3_aa
TRBD2 TRBJ2-3 TRBV7-9 CASSLISGGQQDTQYF
NA TRBJ1-2 TRBV20-1 CSASDPISFYGYTF
NA TRBJ2-7 TRBV6-5 CASSYIGTAYEQYF
NA TRBJ1-2 TRBV7-8 CASSTGQNYGYTF
TRBD1 TRBJ1-6 TRBV27 CASSHDRANSPLHF
NA TRBJ1-1 TRBV5-1 CASSRRGGVTLNTEAFF
TRBD1 TRBJ2-3 TRBV2 CASSEAGWTGVLYF
NA TRBJ2-3 TRBV19 CASSLLPEWGTDTQYF
TRBD1 TRBJ1-1 TRBV5-1 CASSFDRDTEAFF
TRBD2 TRBJ2-7 TRBV5-4 CASSILAGKPYEQYF
TRBD2 TRBJ2-3 TRBV4-2 CASSQASSGRTLTDTQYF
TRBD1 TRBJ1-3 TRBV6-2/TRBV6-3 CASSLPLTGVGNTIYF
NA TRBJ1-2 TRBV9 CASSVGVPALSGYTF
TRBD2 TRBJ2-7 TRBV27 CASSFPGTSGIEQYF
TRBD2 TRBJ2-1 TRBV2 CASREAGGDNEQFF
NA TRBJ1-2 TRBV18 CASSPSGAGEGYTF
TRBD2 TRBJ2-3 TRBV20-1 CSATGGGTQYF
NA TRBJ2-7 TRBV30 CAWSLESGEQYF
NA TRBJ2-4 TRBV10-2 CAGEKGVLYLAKNIQYF
TRBD1 TRBJ2-7 TRBV18 CASSAGTGNYEQYF
NA TRBJ1-1 TRBV4-2 CASSRDKTGYTEAFF
TRBD1 TRBJ1-1 TRBV5-1 CASSLTRGPATEAFF
NA TRBJ1-2 TRBV28 CASRPDSNYGYTF
NA TRBJ2-6 TRBV2 CASSVSGANVLTF
NA TRBJ1-4 TRBV3-1/TRBV3-2 CASSRGGFRGEKLFF
NA TRBJ1-1 TRBV28 CASSFRYTEAFF
NA TRBJ2-5 TRBV3-1/TRBV3-2 CASSQDVKRETQYF
NA TRBJ1-4 TRBV7-8 CASSLGAVATNEKLFF
NA TRBJ2-5 TRBV5-1 CASSDSTGETQYF
NA TRBJ1-2 TRBV7-6 CASSLNNYGYTF
TRBD1 TRBJ1-3 TRBV12-3/TRBV12-4 CASRPDRDDTIYF